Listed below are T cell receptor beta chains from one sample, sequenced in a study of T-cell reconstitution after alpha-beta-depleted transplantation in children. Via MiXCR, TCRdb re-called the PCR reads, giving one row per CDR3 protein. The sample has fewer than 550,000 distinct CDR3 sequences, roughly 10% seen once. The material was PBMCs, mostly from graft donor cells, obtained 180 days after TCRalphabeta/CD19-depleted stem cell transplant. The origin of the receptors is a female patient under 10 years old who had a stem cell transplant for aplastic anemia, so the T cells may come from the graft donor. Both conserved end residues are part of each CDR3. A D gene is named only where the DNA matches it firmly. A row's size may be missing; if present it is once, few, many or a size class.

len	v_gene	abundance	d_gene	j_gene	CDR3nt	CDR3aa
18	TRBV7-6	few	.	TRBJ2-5	TGTGCCAGCAGCTTACAGGTGTCAGGGTTACCACGGGAAGAGACCCAGTACTTC	CASSLQVSGLPREETQYF
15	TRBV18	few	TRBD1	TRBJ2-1	TGTGCCAGCTCACCTTACCGGGACAGCGGCGATGAGCAGTTCTTC	CASSPYRDSGDEQFF
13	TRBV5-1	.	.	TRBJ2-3	TGCGCCAGCAACACGGGAGTTGGAGATACGCAGTATTTT	CASNTGVGDTQYF
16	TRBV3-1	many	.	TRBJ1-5	TGTGCCAGCAGCCAAGGACGGGAGGATAGGAATCAGCCCCAGCATTTT	CASSQGREDRNQPQHF
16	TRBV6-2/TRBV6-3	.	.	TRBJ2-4	TGTGCCAGCAGTTTGTTACACCCCGAAGCCAAAAACATTCAGTACTTC	CASSLLHPEAKNIQYF
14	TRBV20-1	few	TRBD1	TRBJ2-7	TGCAGTGCTAGGGACGGGACAGGGAAGTACGAGCAGTACTTC	CSARDGTGKYEQYF
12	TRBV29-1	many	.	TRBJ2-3	TGCAGCGTTGATCGGGGCACAGATACGCAGTATTTT	CSVDRGTDTQYF
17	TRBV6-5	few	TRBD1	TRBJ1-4	TGTGCCAGCAGTTACACCCCGGCCGGGACAGGGGGTGAAAAACTGTTTTTT	CASSYTPAGTGGEKLFF
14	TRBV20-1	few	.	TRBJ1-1	TGCAGTGCGGAAGGAGGAGGGAGGGGGACTGAAGCTTTCTTT	CSAEGGGRGTEAFF
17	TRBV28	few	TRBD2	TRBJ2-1	TGTGCCAGCAGTCCCACCCTTCGTGCGGGAGGTTGGAATGAGCAGTTCTTC	CASSPTLRAGGWNEQFF
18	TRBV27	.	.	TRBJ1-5	TGTGCCAGCAGTTTATCGCCGCCCACACTGGTTAGCAATCAGCCCCAGCATTTT	CASSLSPPTLVSNQPQHF
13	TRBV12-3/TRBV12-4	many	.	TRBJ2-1	TGTGCCAGCAGTTTCGACAGCTCGGGTGAGCAGTTCTTC	CASSFDSSGEQFF
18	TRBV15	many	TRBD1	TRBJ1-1	TGTGCCACCAGCAGATCTGCATTGATGCCCGACAGGGAAACTGAAGCTTTCTTT	CATSRSALMPDRETEAFF
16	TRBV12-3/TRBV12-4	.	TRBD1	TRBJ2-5	TGTGCCAGCAGCCGAGGGGACAGTCCAACTTGGGGGACCCAGTACTTC	CASSRGDSPTWGTQYF
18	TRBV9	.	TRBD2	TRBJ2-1	TGTGCCAGCAGCCTCATGGTTGGGAGGGAGAGTCTCTACAATGAGCAGTTCTTC	CASSLMVGRESLYNEQFF
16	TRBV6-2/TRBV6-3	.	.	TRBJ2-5	TGTGCCAGCAGTTACCGCGATTTTTCCTTGGGGGAGACCCAGTACTTC	CASSYRDFSLGETQYF
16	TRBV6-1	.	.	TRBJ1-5	TGTGCCAGCACCAGAACTAGGGGGAAAAGCAATCAGCCCCAGCATTTT	CASTRTRGKSNQPQHF
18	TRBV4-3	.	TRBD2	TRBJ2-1	TGCGCCAGCAGCCAAAAAAGACTAGCACCGAGCTCCTACAATGAGCAGTTCTTC	CASSQKRLAPSSYNEQFF
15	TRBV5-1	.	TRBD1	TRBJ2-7	TGCGCCAGCAGCTTGCGGGACAGGGGGTGGTACGAGCAGTACTTC	CASSLRDRGWYEQYF
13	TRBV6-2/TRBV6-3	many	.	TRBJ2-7	TGTGCCAGCATTACCGGGCCTTCCTACGAGCAGTACTTC	CASITGPSYEQYF
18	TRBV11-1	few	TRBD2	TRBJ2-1	TGTGCCAGCAGCCCAACTATCCGGAGCGGGACCCTCTACAATGAGCAGTTCTTC	CASSPTIRSGTLYNEQFF
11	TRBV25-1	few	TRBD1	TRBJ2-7	TGTGCCAGCAGACAGGGGGAGGAGCAGTACTTC	CASRQGEEQYF
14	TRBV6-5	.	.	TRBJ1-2	TGTGCCAGCAGTTACTCAGGCCAGCTCTATGGCTACACCTTC	CASSYSGQLYGYTF
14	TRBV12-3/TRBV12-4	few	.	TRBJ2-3	TGTGCCAGCAGTTATCGGTTTCTCACAGATACGCAGTATTTT	CASSYRFLTDTQYF
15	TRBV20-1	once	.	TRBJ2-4	TGCAGTGTCTGGGGCGTGGTATCTGGCAAAAACATTCAGTACTTC	CSVWGVVSGKNIQYF
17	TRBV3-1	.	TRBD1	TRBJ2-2	TGTGCCAGCAGCCGATACCCCGGACAGGAGATGCTCGGGGAGCTGTTTTTT	CASSRYPGQEMLGELFF
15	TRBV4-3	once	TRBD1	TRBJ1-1	TGCGCCAGCAGCCAAGCCCAGGGGGGGTTTACCGAAGCTTTCTTT	CASSQAQGGFTEAFF
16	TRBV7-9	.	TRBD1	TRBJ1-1	TGTGCCAGCAGATCCCCCGACAGGGGATCGGGCACTGAAGCTTTCTTT	CASRSPDRGSGTEAFF
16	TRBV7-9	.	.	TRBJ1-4	TGTGCCAGCAGCTTAGGTGGTCGAAGCTTCGAGGGAAAACTGTTTTTT	CASSLGGRSFEGKLFF
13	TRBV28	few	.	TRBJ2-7	TGTGCCAGCAGTCCGACAAGGCAGTGGCAGCAGTACTTC	CASSPTRQWQQYF